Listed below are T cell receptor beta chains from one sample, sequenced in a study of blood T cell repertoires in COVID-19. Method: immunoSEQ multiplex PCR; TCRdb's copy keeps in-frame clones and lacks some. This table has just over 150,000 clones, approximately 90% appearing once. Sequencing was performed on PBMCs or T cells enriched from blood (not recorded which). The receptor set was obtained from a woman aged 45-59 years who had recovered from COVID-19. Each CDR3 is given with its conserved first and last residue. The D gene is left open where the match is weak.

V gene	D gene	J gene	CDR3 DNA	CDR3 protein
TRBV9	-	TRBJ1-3	TGTGCCAGCAGCAAAAAGGCCCCAAAGTTGGAGGGCCGATCCGAGTCCCCGAACACCATATATTTT	CASSKKAPKLEGRSESPNTIYF
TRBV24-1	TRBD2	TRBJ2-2	TGTGCCACCAGTGATCCCGGGGGGGGAAACACCGGGGAGCTGTTTTTT	CATSDPGGGNTGELFF
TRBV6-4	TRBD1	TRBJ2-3	TGTGCCAGCAGTGAGGGACAGGGGGCAGATACGCAGTATTTT	CASSEGQGADTQYF
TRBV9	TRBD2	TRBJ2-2	TGTGCCAGCAGCGTAGCAGCGGGGGGTATAACCGGGGAGCTGTTTTTT	CASSVAAGGITGELFF
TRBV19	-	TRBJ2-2	TGTGCCAGCTGGGGAGGACAAGACACCGGGGAGCTGTTTTTT	CASWGGQDTGELFF
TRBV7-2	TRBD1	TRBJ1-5	TGTGCCAGCAGCTCAAGCCAGGGGGCTGGCAATCAGCCCCAGCATTTT	CASSSSQGAGNQPQHF
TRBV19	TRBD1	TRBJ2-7	TGTGCCAGTAGTATGGGGACAGGGAGGGAGTACGAGCAGTACTTC	CASSMGTGREYEQYF
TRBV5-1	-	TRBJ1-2	TGCGCCAGCAGCTTGGGTAACCCCCCCGGTTACTATGGCTACACCTTC	CASSLGNPPGYYGYTF
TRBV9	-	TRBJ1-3	TGTGCCAGCAGCGACCGGGACTCCGGCCCTTACGGAAACACCATATATTTT	CASSDRDSGPYGNTIYF
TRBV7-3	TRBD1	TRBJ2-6	TGTGCCAGCAGCTTCGGACAGGCGATCTCTGGGGCCAACGTCCTGACTTTC	CASSFGQAISGANVLTF